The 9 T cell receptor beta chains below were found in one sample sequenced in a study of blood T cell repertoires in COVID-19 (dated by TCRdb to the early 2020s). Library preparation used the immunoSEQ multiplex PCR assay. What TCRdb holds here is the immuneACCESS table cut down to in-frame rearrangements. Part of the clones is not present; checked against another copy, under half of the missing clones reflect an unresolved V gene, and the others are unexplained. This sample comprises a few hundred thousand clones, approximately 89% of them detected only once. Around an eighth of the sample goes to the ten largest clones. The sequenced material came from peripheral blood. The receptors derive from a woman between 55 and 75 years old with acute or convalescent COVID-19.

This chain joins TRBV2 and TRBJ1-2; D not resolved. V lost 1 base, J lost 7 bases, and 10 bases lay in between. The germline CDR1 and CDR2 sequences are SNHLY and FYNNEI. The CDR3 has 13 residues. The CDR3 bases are TGTGCCAGCAGTGAAGGACCGCGGCGTGGCTACACCTTC. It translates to CASSEGPRRGYTF.

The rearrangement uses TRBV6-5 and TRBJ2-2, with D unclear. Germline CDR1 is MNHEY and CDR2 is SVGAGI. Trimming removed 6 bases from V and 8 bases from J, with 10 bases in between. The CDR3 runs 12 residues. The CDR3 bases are TGTGCCAGCAGCCACGCGAGAGGGGAGCTGTTTTTT. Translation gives CASSHARGELFF.

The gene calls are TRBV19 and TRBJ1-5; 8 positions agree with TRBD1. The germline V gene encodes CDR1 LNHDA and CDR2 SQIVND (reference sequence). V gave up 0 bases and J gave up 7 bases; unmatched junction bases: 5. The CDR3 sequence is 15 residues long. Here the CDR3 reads CASSIEAGGRQPQHF. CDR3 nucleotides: TGTGCCAGTAGTATAGAGGCAGGGGGCCGGCAGCCCCAGCATTTT.

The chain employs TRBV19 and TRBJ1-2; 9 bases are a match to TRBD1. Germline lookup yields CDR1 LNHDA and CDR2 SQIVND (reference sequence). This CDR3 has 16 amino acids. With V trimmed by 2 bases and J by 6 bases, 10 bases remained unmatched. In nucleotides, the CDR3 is TGTGCCAGTAGTATAAACCCCTGGGGACAGGGTGATGGCTACACCTTC. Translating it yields CASSINPWGQGDGYTF.

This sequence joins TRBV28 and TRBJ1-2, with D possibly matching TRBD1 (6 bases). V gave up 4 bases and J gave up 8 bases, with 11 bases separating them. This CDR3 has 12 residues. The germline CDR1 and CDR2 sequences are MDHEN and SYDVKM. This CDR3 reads CASSSGTSGYTF. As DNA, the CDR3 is TGTGCCAGCAGTTCCGGGACATCGGGCTACACCTTC.

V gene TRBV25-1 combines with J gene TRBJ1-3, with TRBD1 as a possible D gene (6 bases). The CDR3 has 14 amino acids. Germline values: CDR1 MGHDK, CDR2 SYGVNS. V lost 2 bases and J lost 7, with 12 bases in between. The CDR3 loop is CASSEPGQWNTIYF. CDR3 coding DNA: TGTGCCAGCAGTGAACCCGGACAGTGGAACACCATATATTTT.

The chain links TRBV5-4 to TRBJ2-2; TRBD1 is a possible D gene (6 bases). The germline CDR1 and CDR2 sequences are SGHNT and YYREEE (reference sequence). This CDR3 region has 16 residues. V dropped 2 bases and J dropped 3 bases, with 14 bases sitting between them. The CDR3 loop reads CASSFPHGGDTGELFF. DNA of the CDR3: TGTGCCAGCAGCTTTCCACATGGGGGCGACACCGGGGAGCTGTTTTTT.

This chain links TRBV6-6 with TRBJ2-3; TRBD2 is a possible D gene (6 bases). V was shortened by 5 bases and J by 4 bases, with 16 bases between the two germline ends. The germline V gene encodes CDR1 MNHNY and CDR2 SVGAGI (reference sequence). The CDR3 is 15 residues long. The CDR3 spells CASSARDSRSDTQYF. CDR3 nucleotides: TGTGCCAGCAGTGCCCGGGACTCTAGGTCAGATACGCAGTATTTT.

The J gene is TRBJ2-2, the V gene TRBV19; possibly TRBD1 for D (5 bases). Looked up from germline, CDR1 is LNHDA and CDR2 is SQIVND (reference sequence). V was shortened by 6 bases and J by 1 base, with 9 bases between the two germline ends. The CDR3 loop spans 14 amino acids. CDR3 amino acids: CASRYGQNTGELFF. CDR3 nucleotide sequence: TGTGCCAGTAGGTACGGACAGAACACCGGGGAGCTGTTTTTT.